These 6 T cell receptor beta chains were sequenced from one sample in a study of blood T cell repertoires in COVID-19. The assay was immunoSEQ multiplex PCR, and TCRdb's table has in-frame clones only and misses some. The sample contains about 170,000 clones, less than 90% of which appear only once. Material: PBMCs or T cells enriched from blood (not recorded which). Receptor source: a woman aged 45 to 65 who had recovered from COVID-19.

The chain carries TRBV30 and TRBJ2-7; 14 bases line up with TRBD2. Germline V gene sequence: CDR1 GTSNPN, CDR2 SVGIG (reference sequence). J lost 7 bases, V lost 4 bases, and 9 bases had no gene match. CDR3 length equals 15 residues. This CDR3 is CAWNPRLAGGREQYV. For the CDR3, the DNA is TGTGCCTGGAACCCCCGACTAGCGGGAGGGCGGGAGCAGTACGTC.

This chain joins TRBV27 and TRBJ1-2; 8 bases are shared with TRBD1. The germline gives CDR1 MNHEY, CDR2 SMNVEV (reference sequence). The J segment lost 3 bases and the V segment lost 5 bases, leaving 11 bases of the junction unmatched. CDR3 length: 16 residues. The CDR3 DNA reads as TGTGCCAGCAGTAGTGGACAGGGCCTTTGGGACTATGGCTACACCTTC. This encodes CASSSGQGLWDYGYTF.

The chain recombines TRBV6-6 with TRBJ1-5, with D maybe TRBD1 (6 bases). The length of the CDR3 is 14 residues. V lost 7 bases to trimming and J lost 9 bases, with 19 bases between them. CDR1 MNHNY and CDR2 SVGAGI come from the germline V gene (reference sequence). In DNA, the CDR3 is TGTGCCAGCACCACAGGGCAGGGGATGGGGCCCCAGCATTTT. Residues: CASTTGQGMGPQHF.

V usage is TRBV2 and J usage is TRBJ1-3; 8 bases are a match to TRBD1. J was trimmed by 8 bases and V by 6 bases; bases with no gene match: 3. This CDR3 comprises 12 residues. Germline V gene lookup returns CDR1 SNHLY and CDR2 FYNNEI. Here the CDR3 reads CASRQGADTIYF. The CDR3 DNA is TGTGCCAGCAGGCAGGGGGCGGACACCATATATTTT.

The genes are TRBV27 and TRBJ1-5; D gene unclear. The germline V gene encodes CDR1 MNHEY and CDR2 SMNVEV (reference sequence). Trimming took 6 bases from V and 0 from J, leaving 15 bases between them. CDR3 size: 16 residues. The CDR3 coding sequence is TGTGCCAGCAGGCGGGCGGAACTTTATAGCAATCAGCCCCAGCATTTT. This translates into CASRRAELYSNQPQHF.

The rearrangement links TRBV30 to TRBJ2-5; possible D gene TRBD1, 7 bases. The CDR3 is 13 residues long. Trimming left V 5 bases short and J 5 bases short, with 15 bases between. Germline V lookup: CDR1 GTSNPN, CDR2 SVGIG (reference sequence). CDR3 bases: TGTGCCTGGCTAACGACAGGGAGGGAGACCCAGTACTTC. The encoded protein is CAWLTTGRETQYF.